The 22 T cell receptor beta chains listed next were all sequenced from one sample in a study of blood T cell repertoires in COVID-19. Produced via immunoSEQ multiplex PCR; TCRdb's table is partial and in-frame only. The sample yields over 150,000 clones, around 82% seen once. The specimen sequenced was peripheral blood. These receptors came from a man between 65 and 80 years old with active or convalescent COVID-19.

The CDR3 here is CASRRGSYGYTF. In DNA form, the CDR3 reads TGTGCCAGTAGGCGGGGGTCCTATGGCTACACCTTC. This rearrangement joins TRBV19 to TRBJ1-2, with D tentatively TRBD1 (5 bases). The CDR3 is 12 amino acids. V shed 6 bases and J shed 4 bases, with 9 bases lying between them. CDR1 is LNHDA, CDR2 SQIVND, per germline (reference sequence).

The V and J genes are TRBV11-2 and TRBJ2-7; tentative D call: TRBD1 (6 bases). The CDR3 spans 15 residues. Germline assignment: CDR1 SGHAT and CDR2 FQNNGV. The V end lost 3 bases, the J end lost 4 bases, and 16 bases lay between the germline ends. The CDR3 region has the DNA TGTGCCAGCAGCTTGGCACACAGGGCTGAATACGAGCAGTACTTC. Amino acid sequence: CASSLAHRAEYEQYF.

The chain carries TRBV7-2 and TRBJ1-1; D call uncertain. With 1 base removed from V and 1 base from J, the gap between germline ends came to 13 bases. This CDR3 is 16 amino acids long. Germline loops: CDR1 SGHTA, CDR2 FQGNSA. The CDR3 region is CASSLDGFSRNTEAFF. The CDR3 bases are TGTGCCAGCAGCTTAGACGGGTTCTCGAGGAACACTGAAGCTTTCTTT.

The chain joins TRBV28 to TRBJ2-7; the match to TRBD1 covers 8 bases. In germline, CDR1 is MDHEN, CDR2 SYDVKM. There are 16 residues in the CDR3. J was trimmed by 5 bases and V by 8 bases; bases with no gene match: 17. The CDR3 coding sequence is TGTGCCAGCGCCCCCGCAGGGGGCGCTTCCTATAACGAGCAGTACTTC. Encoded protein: CASAPAGGASYNEQYF.

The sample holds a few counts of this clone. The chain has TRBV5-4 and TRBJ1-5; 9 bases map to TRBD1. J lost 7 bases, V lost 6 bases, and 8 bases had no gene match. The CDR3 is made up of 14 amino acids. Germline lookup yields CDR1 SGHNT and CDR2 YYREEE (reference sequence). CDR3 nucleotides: TGTGCCAGCACCGTACAGGGGGCAGAGCAGCCCCAGCATTTT. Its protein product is CASTVQGAEQPQHF.

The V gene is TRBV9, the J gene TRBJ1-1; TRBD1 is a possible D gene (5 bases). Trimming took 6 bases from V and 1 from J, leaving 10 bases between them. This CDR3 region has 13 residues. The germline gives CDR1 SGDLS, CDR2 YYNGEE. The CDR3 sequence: CASKGRENTEAFF. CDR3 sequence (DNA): TGTGCCAGCAAGGGCAGGGAGAACACTGAAGCTTTCTTT.

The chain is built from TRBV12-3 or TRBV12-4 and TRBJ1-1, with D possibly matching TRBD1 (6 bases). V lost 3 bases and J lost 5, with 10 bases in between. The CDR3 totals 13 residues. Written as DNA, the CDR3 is TGTGCCAGCAGTTTGGGGCAGGGGACTGAAGCTTTCTTT. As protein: CASSLGQGTEAFF.

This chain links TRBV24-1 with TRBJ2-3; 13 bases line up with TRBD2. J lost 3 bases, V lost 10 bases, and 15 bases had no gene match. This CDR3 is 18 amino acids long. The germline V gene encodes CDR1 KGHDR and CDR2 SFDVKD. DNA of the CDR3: TGTGCCACGGCCGGGACTAGCGGGGACCCGGAGGGGACAGATACGCAGTATTTT. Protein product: CATAGTSGDPEGTDTQYF.

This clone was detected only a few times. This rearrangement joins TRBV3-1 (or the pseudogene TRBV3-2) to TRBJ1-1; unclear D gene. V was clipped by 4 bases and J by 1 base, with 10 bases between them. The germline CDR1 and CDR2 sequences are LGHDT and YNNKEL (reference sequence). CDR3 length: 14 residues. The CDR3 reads CASSRHLTNTEAFF. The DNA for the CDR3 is TGTGCCAGCAGCCGCCACCTAACGAACACTGAAGCTTTCTTT.

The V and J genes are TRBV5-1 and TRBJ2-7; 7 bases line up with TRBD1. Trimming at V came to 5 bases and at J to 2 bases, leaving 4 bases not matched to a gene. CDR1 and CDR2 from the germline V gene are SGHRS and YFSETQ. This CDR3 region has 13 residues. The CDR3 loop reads CASSSGTAYEQYF. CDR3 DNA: TGCGCCAGCAGTTCGGGGACAGCCTACGAGCAGTACTTC.

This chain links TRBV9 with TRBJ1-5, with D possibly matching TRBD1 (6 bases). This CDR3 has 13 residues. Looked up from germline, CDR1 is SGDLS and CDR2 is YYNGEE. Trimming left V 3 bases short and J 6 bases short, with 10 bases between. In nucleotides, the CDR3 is TGTGCCAGCAGCGCAACAGGGCTTCAGCCCCAGCATTTT. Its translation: CASSATGLQPQHF.

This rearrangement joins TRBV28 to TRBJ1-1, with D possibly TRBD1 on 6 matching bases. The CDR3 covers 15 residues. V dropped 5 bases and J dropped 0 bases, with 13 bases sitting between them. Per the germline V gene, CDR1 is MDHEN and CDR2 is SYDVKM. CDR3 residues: CASSLGGGVNTEAFF. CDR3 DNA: TGTGCCAGCAGTCTGGGTGGGGGCGTGAACACTGAAGCTTTCTTT.

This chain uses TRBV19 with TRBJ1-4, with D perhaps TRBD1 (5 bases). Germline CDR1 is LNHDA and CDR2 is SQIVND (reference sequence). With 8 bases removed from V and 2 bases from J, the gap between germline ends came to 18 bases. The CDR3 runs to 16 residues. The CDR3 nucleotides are TGTGCCAGTGTAAAAGCGCAGGGTCGGACTAATGAAAAACTGTTTTTT. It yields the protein CASVKAQGRTNEKLFF.

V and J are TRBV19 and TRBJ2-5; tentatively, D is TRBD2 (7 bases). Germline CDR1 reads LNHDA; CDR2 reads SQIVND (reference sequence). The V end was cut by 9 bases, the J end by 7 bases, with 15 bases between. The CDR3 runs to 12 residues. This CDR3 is CASAVRGGTQYF. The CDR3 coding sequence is TGTGCCAGCGCCGTAAGGGGGGGGACCCAGTACTTC.

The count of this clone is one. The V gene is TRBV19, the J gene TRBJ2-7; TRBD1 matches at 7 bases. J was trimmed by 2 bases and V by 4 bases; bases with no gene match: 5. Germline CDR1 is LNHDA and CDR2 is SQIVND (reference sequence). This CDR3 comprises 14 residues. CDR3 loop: CASSNRGTAYEQYF. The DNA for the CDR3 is TGTGCCAGTAGTAACAGGGGAACCGCCTACGAGCAGTACTTC. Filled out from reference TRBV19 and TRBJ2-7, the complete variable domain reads DGGITQSPKYLFRKEGQNVTLSCEQNLNHDAMYWYRQDPGQGLRLIYYSQIVNDFQKGDIAEGYSVSREKKESFPLTVTSAQKNPTAFYLCASSNRGTAYEQYFGPGTRLTVT.

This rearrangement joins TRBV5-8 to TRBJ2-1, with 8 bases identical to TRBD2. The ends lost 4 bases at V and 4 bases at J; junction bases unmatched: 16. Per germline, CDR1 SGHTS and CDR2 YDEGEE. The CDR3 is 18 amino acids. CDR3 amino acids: CASSRLAGGYSPYNEQFF. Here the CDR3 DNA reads TGTGCCAGCAGCCGTCTGGCGGGGGGCTATTCCCCTTACAATGAGCAGTTCTTC.

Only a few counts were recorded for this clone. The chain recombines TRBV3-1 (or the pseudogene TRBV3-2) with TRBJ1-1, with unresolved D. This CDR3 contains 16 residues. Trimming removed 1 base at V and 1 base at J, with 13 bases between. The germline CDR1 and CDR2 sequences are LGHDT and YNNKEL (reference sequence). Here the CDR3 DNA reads TGTGCCAGCAGCCAAGCCCCCGACTTGACGAACACTGAAGCTTTCTTT. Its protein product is CASSQAPDLTNTEAFF.

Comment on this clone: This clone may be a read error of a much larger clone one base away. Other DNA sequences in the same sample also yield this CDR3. Here the CDR3 reads CASSGQANTEAFF. As DNA, the CDR3 is TGTGCCAGCTCCGGACAGGCGAACACTGAAGCTTTCTTT. The rearrangement uses TRBV18 and TRBJ1-1, with 7 positions matching TRBD1. This CDR3 region has 13 residues. CDR1 and CDR2 (germline): KGHSH, LQKENI. V was clipped by 6 bases and J by 1 base; unmatched bases: 2.

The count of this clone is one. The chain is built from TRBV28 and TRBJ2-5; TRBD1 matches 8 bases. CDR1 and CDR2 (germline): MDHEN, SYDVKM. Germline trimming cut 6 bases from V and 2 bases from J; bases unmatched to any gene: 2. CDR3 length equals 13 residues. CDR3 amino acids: CASRGQAQETQYF. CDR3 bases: TGTGCCAGCAGGGGACAGGCTCAAGAGACCCAGTACTTC.

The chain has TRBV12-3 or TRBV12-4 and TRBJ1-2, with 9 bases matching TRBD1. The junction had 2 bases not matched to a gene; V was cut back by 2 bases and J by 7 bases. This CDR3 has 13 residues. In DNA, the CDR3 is TGTGCCAGCAGTTTAATGGGACAGGGTGGCTACACCTTC. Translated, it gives CASSLMGQGGYTF.

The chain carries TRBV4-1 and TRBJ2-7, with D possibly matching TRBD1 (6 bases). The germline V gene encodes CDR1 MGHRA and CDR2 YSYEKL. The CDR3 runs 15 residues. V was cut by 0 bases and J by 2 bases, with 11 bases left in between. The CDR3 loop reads CASSQEAGAPYEQYF. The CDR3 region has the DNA TGCGCCAGCAGCCAAGAGGCAGGGGCCCCCTACGAGCAGTACTTC.

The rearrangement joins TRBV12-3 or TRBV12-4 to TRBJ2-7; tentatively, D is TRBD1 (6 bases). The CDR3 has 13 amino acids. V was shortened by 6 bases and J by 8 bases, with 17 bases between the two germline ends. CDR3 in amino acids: CASRPTGKMKQYF. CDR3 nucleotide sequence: TGTGCCAGCAGGCCCACAGGGAAAATGAAGCAGTACTTC.